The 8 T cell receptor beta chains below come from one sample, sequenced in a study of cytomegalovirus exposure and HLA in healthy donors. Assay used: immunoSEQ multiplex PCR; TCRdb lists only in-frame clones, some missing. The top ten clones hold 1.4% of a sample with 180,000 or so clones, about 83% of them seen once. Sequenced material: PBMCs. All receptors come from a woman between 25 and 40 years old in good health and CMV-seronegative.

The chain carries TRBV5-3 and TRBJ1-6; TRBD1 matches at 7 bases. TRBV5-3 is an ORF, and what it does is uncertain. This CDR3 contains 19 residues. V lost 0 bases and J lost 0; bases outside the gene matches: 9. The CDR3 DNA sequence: TGTGCCAGAAGCTTGGAATCAGGGGGTGAGAGCTCCTATAATTCACCCCTCCACTTT. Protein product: CARSLESGGESSYNSPLHF.

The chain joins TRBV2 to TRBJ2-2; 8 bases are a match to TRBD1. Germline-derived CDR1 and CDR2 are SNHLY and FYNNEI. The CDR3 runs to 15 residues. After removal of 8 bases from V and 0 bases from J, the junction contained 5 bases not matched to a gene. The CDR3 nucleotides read TGTGCCAGCCAACCGACAGGGGCGAACACCGGGGAGCTGTTTTTT. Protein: CASQPTGANTGELFF. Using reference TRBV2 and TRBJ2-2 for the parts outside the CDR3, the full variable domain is EPEVTQTPSHQVTQMGQEVILRCVPISNHLYFYWYRQILGQKVEFLVSFYNNEISEKSEIFDDQFSVERPDGSNFTLKIRSTKLEDSAMYFCASQPTGANTGELFFGEGSRLTVL.

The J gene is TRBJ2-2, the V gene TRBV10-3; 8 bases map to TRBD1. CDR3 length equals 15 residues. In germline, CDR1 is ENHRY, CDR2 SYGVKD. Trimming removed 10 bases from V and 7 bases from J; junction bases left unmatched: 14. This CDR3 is CATLAPDRVYGELFF. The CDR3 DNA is TGTGCCACCCTGGCACCGGACAGGGTATACGGGGAGCTGTTTTTT.

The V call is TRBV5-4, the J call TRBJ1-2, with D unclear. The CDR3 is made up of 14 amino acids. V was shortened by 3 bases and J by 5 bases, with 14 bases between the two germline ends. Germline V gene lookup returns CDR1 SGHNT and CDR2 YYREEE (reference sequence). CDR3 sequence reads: CASSSASGTYGYTF. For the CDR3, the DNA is TGTGCCAGCAGCTCCGCGTCAGGCACTTATGGCTACACCTTC.

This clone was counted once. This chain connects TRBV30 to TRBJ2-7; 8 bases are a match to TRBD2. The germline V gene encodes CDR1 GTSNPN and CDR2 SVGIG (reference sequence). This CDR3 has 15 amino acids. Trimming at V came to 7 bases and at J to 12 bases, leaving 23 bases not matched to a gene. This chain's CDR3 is CAFLTPGLGPLFLYF. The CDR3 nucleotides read TGTGCCTTCCTCACCCCGGGACTAGGACCCCTCTTCTTGTACTTC. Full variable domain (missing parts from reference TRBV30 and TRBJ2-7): SQTIHQWPATLVQPVGSPLSLECTVEGTSNPNLYWYRQAAGRGLQLLFYSVGIGQISSEVPQNLSASRPQDRQFILSSKKLLLSDSGFYLCAFLTPGLGPLFLYFGPGTRLTVT.

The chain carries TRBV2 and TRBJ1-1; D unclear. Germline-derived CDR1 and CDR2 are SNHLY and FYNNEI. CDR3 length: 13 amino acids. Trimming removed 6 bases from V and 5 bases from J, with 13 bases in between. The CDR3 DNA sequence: TGTGCCAGCAGAGAGGGCTTGAGAACTGAAGCTTTCTTT. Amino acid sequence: CASREGLRTEAFF.

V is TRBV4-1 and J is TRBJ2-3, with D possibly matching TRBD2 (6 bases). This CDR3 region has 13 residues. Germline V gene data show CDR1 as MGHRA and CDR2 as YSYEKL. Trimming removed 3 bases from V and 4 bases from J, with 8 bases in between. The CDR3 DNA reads TGCGCCAGCAGCCAGGAGGGTGCAGATACGCAGTATTTT. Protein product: CASSQEGADTQYF.

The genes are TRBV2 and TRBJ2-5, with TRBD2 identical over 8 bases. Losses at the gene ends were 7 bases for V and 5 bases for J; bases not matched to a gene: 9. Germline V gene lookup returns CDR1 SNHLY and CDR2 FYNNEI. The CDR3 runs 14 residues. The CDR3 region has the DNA TGTGCCAGCAAAGACGGGGGGGTAGGGGAGACCCAGTACTTC. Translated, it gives CASKDGGVGETQYF.